These 7 T cell receptor beta chains originate from one sample sequenced in a study of T cells after yellow fever vaccination. TCRdb processed the 5' RACE reads anew with MiXCR; each CDR3 protein has one entry. The repertoire has fewer than 350,000 distinct CDR3 sequences, approximately 4.5% of them found once; the top ten carry 15% to 20%. The sequences come from PBMCs, collected 15 days after the yellow fever booster vaccination. The receptors come from a man aged 18 to 30 who received the YFV17D yellow fever vaccine.

This clonotype came up many times. V gene TRBV7-9 combines with J gene TRBJ1-2; D remains unclear. V gave up 1 base and J gave up 1 base, with 7 bases separating them. The CDR3 has 14 amino acids. Germline V gene sequence: CDR1 SEHNR, CDR2 FQNEAQ (reference sequence). DNA of the CDR3: TGTGCCAGCAGCTTAGGCAGAAGTAACTATGGCTACACCTTC. Protein product: CASSLGRSNYGYTF. Full variable domain (missing parts from reference TRBV7-9 and TRBJ1-2): DTGVSQNPRHKITKRGQNVTFRCDPISEHNRLYWYRQTLGQGPEFLTYFQNEAQLEKSRLLSDRFSAERPKGSFSTLEIQRTEQGDSAMYLCASSLGRSNYGYTFGSGTRLTVV.

This clonotype was counted between two and nine times. This chain joins TRBV5-1 and TRBJ2-4; 11 bases are a match to TRBD1. CDR3 length equals 14 residues. Germline assignment: CDR1 SGHRS and CDR2 YFSETQ. The J segment lost 5 bases and the V segment lost 3 bases, leaving 1 base of the junction unmatched. The CDR3 region is CASSWTGGENIQYF. The CDR3 DNA is TGCGCCAGCAGCTGGACAGGGGGCGAAAACATTCAGTACTTC.

The chain carries TRBV6-5 and TRBJ2-7; D call uncertain. CDR3 length equals 12 residues. CDR1 MNHEY and CDR2 SVGAGI come from the germline V gene. V lost 5 bases, J lost 3 bases, and 8 bases lay in between. CDR3 nucleotides: TGTGCCAGCAGTCAAGACCTCTACGAGCAGTACTTC. Protein product: CASSQDLYEQYF.

This clonotype was observed a few times. The J gene is TRBJ2-7, the V gene TRBV27, with D perhaps assigned TRBD1 or TRBD2 (5 bases each). The V and J ends lost 5 bases and 5 bases respectively, with 19 bases between them. CDR1 and CDR2 (germline): MNHEY, SMNVEV (reference sequence). CDR3 length: 15 amino acids. The CDR3 DNA sequence: TGTGCCAGCAGTCCCAATGCAGCCGGGACCGACGAGCAGTACTTC. As protein: CASSPNAAGTDEQYF.

This clonotype has a handful of counts. This rearrangement joins TRBV15 to TRBJ1-5, with D maybe TRBD1 (5 bases). This CDR3 is built from 15 residues. In germline, CDR1 is LNHNV, CDR2 YYDKDF (reference sequence). The V end was cut by 0 bases, the J end by 3 bases, with 9 bases between. CDR3 sequence (DNA): TGTGCCACCAGCAGAGATGGGGGGACCAATCAGCCCCAGCATTTT. It specifies CATSRDGGTNQPQHF.

This clonotype was observed at least ten times. The chain joins TRBV20-1 to TRBJ2-1; 8 bases are shared with TRBD1. This CDR3 has 13 residues. The junction had 4 bases not matched to a gene; V was cut back by 4 bases and J by 5 bases. CDR1 and CDR2 (germline): DFQATT, SNEGSKA (reference sequence). This CDR3 is CSAKRQGNNEQFF. CDR3 sequence (DNA): TGCAGTGCTAAAAGACAGGGGAACAATGAGCAGTTCTTC.

This clonotype turned up a few times. This rearrangement joins TRBV25-1 to TRBJ2-1, with D perhaps matching TRBD1 (6 bases). This CDR3 is built from 14 residues. V was shortened by 2 bases and J by 7 bases, with 12 bases between the two germline ends. Germline loops: CDR1 MGHDK, CDR2 SYGVNS. The CDR3 nucleotides read TGTGCCAGCAGTGAACGCGAGGGGGATAATGAGCAGTTCTTC. Its protein is CASSEREGDNEQFF.